These 20 T cell receptor beta chains were sequenced from one sample in a study of blood T cells in healthy people across ages. A sample-barcoded 5' primer and a J-beta primer mix were used in a second PCR of roughly 7 to 11 cycles. Using its own MiXCR run on the 5' RACE reads, TCRdb lists one record per CDR3 protein. The sample lists around 1,800,000 distinct CDR3 sequences, about 39% occurring once. The source material was blood. The receptors were sampled from a human donor in good health.

The chain joins TRBV7-2 to TRBJ2-1; D is possibly TRBD1 or TRBD2 (6 bases each). Deletions cut 1 base from V and 13 bases from J, with 20 bases between. The CDR3 length is 15 residues. CDR1 and CDR2 from the germline V gene are SGHTA and FQGNSA. Here the CDR3 reads CASSLEGGGGETQFF. In DNA form, the CDR3 reads TGTGCCAGCAGCTTAGAAGGAGGGGGAGGAGAGACCCAGTTCTTC.

The DNA for the CDR3 is TGCGCCAGCAGCCAAGATGCGGCCGACCAGGACTATGGCTACACCTTC. Translated, it gives CASSQDAADQDYGYTF. This chain links TRBV4-3 with TRBJ1-2, with D unresolved. V dropped 0 bases and J dropped 3 bases, with 14 bases sitting between them. This CDR3 comprises 16 residues. CDR1 and CDR2 (germline): LGHNA, YSLEER.

V and J are TRBV6-1 and TRBJ2-3, with D tentatively TRBD2 (7 bases). The CDR3 runs 18 residues. The V gene lost 6 bases and the J gene lost 0 bases, with 22 bases spanning the gap. The V gene's germline CDR1 is MNHNS and CDR2 SASEGT. CDR3 bases: TGTGCCAGCAGCCCGCAGGGGCTAGCGGTGTTAAGCACAGATACGCAGTATTTT. The encoded protein is CASSPQGLAVLSTDTQYF.

V usage is TRBV5-1 and J usage is TRBJ2-3; D is ambiguous. Germline-derived CDR1 and CDR2 are SGHRS and YFSETQ. Trimming removed 4 bases at V and 11 bases at J, with 14 bases between. This CDR3 region has 12 residues. The CDR3 DNA reads TGCGCCAGCAGCCCGCCCAGCCTTGAGCAGTATTTT. It yields the protein CASSPPSLEQYF. Supplemented by reference TRBV5-1 and TRBJ2-3, the full variable domain reads KAGVTQTPRYLIKTRGQQVTLSCSPISGHRSVSWYQQTPGQGLQFLFEYFSETQRNKGNFPGRFSGRQFSNSRSEMNVSTLELGDSALYLCASSPPSLEQYFGPGTRLTVL.

As for this clonotype: This may be a read error: a much more frequent sequence differs by one nucleotide. This chain links TRBV7-2 with TRBJ2-3, with TRBD2 identical over 7 bases. V trimming: 3 bases; J trimming: 2 bases; junction bases outside the gene matches: 5. The V gene's germline CDR1 is SGHTA and CDR2 FQGNSA. The CDR3 has 15 amino acids. The CDR3 spells CASSLMAGDTDTQYF. The CDR3 DNA is TGTGCCAGCAGCTTGATGGCGGGGGACACAGATACGCAGTATTTT.

The chain joins TRBV12-3 or TRBV12-4 to TRBJ1-1; D gene uncertain. This CDR3 region has 13 residues. V dropped 2 bases and J dropped 7 bases, with 11 bases sitting between them. The CDR3 sequence is CASSLRLELEAFF. CDR3 DNA sequence: TGTGCCAGCAGTTTAAGGTTGGAGCTTGAAGCTTTCTTT.

This clonotype has just a few counts. This chain links TRBV20-1 with TRBJ1-2, with 7 bases fitting TRBD1. Germline assignment: CDR1 DFQATT and CDR2 SNEGSKA (reference sequence). This CDR3 spans 13 amino acids. Trimming removed 6 bases from V and 8 bases from J; junction bases left unmatched: 12. Here the CDR3 DNA reads TGCAGTGCCATAGTCAGGGGGTACGGGGGCTACACCTTC. Residues: CSAIVRGYGGYTF.

A few counts support this clonotype. CDR3 protein: CSVEEGDRGLYEQYF. The CDR3 DNA is TGCAGCGTTGAGGAGGGGGACAGGGGGCTCTACGAGCAGTACTTC. The V and J genes are TRBV29-1 and TRBJ2-7, with 12 bases identical to TRBD1. The CDR3 totals 15 residues. CDR1 and CDR2 from the germline V gene are SQVTM and ANQGSEA. The junction had 6 bases not matched to a gene; V was cut back by 3 bases and J by 3 bases.

This clonotype was seen more than once but under ten times. The gene calls are TRBV20-1 and TRBJ1-2; D unclear. Trimming left V 0 bases short and J 4 bases short, with 9 bases between. The CDR3 runs to 13 residues. Per the germline V gene, CDR1 is DFQATT and CDR2 is SNEGSKA (reference sequence). The CDR3 loop is CSARDPASYGYTF. CDR3 nucleotide sequence: TGCAGTGCTAGAGATCCGGCATCCTATGGCTACACCTTC.

The chain links TRBV13 to TRBJ2-7; 7 nucleotides line up with TRBD1. The CDR3 runs to 14 residues. J gave up 4 bases and V 4 bases, and 7 bases lay outside the gene matches. In germline, CDR1 is PRHDT, CDR2 FYEKMQ (reference sequence). The CDR3 loop reads CASSSNTGEYEQYF. The CDR3 bases are TGTGCCAGCAGCTCCAACACAGGGGAATACGAGCAGTACTTC.

V and J are TRBV2 and TRBJ2-2; 11 bases map to TRBD2. Germline V lookup: CDR1 SNHLY, CDR2 FYNNEI. The CDR3 is 18 amino acids. J gave up 3 bases and V 6 bases, and 12 bases lay outside the gene matches. The CDR3 sequence: CASRTSGADYLDTGELFF. The CDR3 DNA reads as TGTGCCAGCAGGACTAGCGGGGCCGACTATTTGGACACCGGGGAGCTGTTTTTT.

V is TRBV6-2 or TRBV6-3 and J is TRBJ2-1; a possible D gene is TRBD2 (5 bases). This CDR3 has 14 amino acids. Germline assignment: CDR1 MNHEY and CDR2 SVGEGT. Trimming left V 5 bases short and J 7 bases short, with 15 bases between. For the CDR3, the DNA is TGTGCCAGCAGTCATGGACTCCGCGGGAATGAGCAGTTCTTC. Protein product: CASSHGLRGNEQFF.

This chain links TRBV6-1 with TRBJ2-6, with D tentatively TRBD1 or TRBD2 (5 bases each). The CDR3 totals 18 residues. Germline V gene sequence: CDR1 MNHNS, CDR2 SASEGT. The ends were cut back, 7 bases at V and 0 bases at J, with 19 bases in the middle. For the CDR3, the DNA is TGTGCCAGCAAACCGGGAAGTAGGGGTTACTCTGGGGCCAACGTCCTGACTTTC. Residues: CASKPGSRGYSGANVLTF.

The table lists this clonotype with a few counts. V usage is TRBV7-9 and J usage is TRBJ1-2; the D is unclear. The CDR3 contains 13 residues. Germline V gene lookup returns CDR1 SEHNR and CDR2 FQNEAQ (reference sequence). The V gene lost 5 bases and the J gene lost 6 bases, with 13 bases spanning the gap. This CDR3 is CASSLGFGDGYTF. CDR3 DNA: TGTGCCAGCAGCCTAGGCTTCGGGGATGGCTACACCTTC.

This clonotype is a singleton in its sample. The chain uses TRBV29-1 and TRBJ2-7, with TRBD1 matching over 7 bases. Germline lookup yields CDR1 SQVTM and CDR2 ANQGSEA. The CDR3 extends over 12 amino acids. With 6 bases clipped from V and 5 bases from J, the junction kept 7 bases outside the gene matches. CDR3 loop: CSVRQGAHEQYF. In nucleotides, the CDR3 is TGCAGCGTACGACAGGGAGCCCACGAGCAGTACTTC.

The chain combines TRBV6-2 or TRBV6-3 with TRBJ1-1; D is perhaps TRBD1 (5 bases). The CDR3 is made up of 15 amino acids. V was shortened by 7 bases and J by 3 bases, with 18 bases between the two germline ends. Per germline, CDR1 MNHEY and CDR2 SVGEGT. CDR3 residues: CASTFAYDSDTEAFF. As DNA, the CDR3 is TGTGCCAGCACTTTTGCTTACGACAGCGACACTGAAGCTTTCTTT.

This sequence joins TRBV2 and TRBJ2-4; the D gene could be TRBD1 or TRBD2 (5 bases each). Germline V CDR1 and CDR2: SNHLY, FYNNEI. The CDR3 has 14 amino acids. With 3 bases removed from V and 12 bases from J, the gap between germline ends came to 18 bases. CDR3 protein: CASSDRDPQGTQYF. In DNA form, the CDR3 reads TGTGCCAGCAGTGATCGGGACCCCCAAGGCACTCAGTACTTC.

The J gene is TRBJ1-1, the V gene TRBV7-9; TRBD1 aligns across 7 bases. This CDR3 is built from 15 residues. V trimming: 5 bases; J trimming: 4 bases; junction bases outside the gene matches: 10. Germline loops: CDR1 SEHNR, CDR2 FQNEAQ (reference sequence). As DNA, the CDR3 is TGTGCCAGCAGCCCAGACAGGGTTGGGCCCACTGAAGCTTTCTTT. Amino acids: CASSPDRVGPTEAFF. Looking up the rest from reference TRBV7-9 and TRBJ1-1 gives the full variable domain: DTGVSQNPRHKITKRGQNVTFRCDPISEHNRLYWYRQTLGQGPEFLTYFQNEAQLEKSRLLSDRFSAERPKGSFSTLEIQRTEQGDSAMYLCASSPDRVGPTEAFFGQGTRLTVV.

The rearrangement links TRBV7-2 to TRBJ2-3; TRBD1 agrees at 10 bases. J was trimmed by 6 bases and V by 7 bases; bases with no gene match: 10. Germline V gene lookup returns CDR1 SGHTA and CDR2 FQGNSA. This CDR3 region has 15 residues. This chain's CDR3 is CASTLVTGGEDTQYF. The CDR3 coding sequence is TGTGCCAGCACCCTCGTGACAGGGGGCGAGGATACGCAGTATTTT.

V gene TRBV7-9 combines with J gene TRBJ1-2, with 10 bases aligning to TRBD1. The germline V gene has CDR1 SEHNR and CDR2 FQNEAQ (reference sequence). This CDR3 has 14 amino acids. V was clipped by 2 bases and J by 8 bases; unmatched bases: 5. CDR3 loop: CASSLSDRGQGYTF. As DNA, the CDR3 is TGTGCCAGCAGCTTATCAGACAGGGGGCAAGGCTACACCTTC.